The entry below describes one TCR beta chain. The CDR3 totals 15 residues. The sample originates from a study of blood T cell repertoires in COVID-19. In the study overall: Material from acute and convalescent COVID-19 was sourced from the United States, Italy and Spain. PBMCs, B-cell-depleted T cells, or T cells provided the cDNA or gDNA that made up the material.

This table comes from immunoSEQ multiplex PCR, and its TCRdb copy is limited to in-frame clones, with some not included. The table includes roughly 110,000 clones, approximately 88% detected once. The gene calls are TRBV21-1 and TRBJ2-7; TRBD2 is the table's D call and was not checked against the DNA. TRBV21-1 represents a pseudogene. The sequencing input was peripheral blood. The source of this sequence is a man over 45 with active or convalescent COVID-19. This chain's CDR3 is CASSKGAGIVYEQYF. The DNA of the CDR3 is TGTGCCAGCAGCAAAGGGGCGGGAATAGTCTACGAGCAGTACTTC.